These T cell receptor beta chains were read from a single sample in a study of Graves' ophthalmopathy and Graves' hyperthyroidism. MiXCR, applied by TCRdb to the multiplex PCR reads, yields one record per CDR3 protein. This sample carries roughly 160,000 distinct CDR3 sequences, just under 40% of them seen once, and the ten largest clones take about 9.5%. Specimen: peripheral blood. These receptor sequences come from a man aged 30-40 years with Graves' ophthalmopathy. CDR3s include the opening cysteine and the closing phenylalanine or tryptophan. A D gene is named only where the DNA matches it firmly. Part of the rows lack a size; the others show once, few, many or a class for expanded clones.

TRBV6-5	.	many	TRBJ2-5	TGTGCCAGCACCCAGGCAGGCCCTCAGGGGACCCAGTACTTC	CASTQAGPQGTQYF
TRBV10-3	.	many	TRBJ2-7	TGTGCCATCGGACCCCCGGGCTCCTACGAGCAGTACTTC	CAIGPPGSYEQYF
TRBV5-4	.	many	TRBJ2-7	TGTGCCAGCAGCTCCGTAGGGACAAAGTCCTACGAGCAGTACTTC	CASSSVGTKSYEQYF
TRBV4-3	TRBD1	many	TRBJ1-2	TGCGCCAGCAGCCAAACAAATCAGGGGGTGTGGTATGGCTACACCTTC	CASSQTNQGVWYGYTF
TRBV12-3/TRBV12-4	.	many	TRBJ2-7	TGTGCCAGCAGCTTAGGAGACAGCTACGAGCAGTACTTC	CASSLGDSYEQYF
TRBV2	.	.	TRBJ2-7	TGTGCCAGCAGTGAAACGGACGGAATAACCTACGAGCAGTACTTC	CASSETDGITYEQYF
TRBV6-2/TRBV6-3	.	many	TRBJ1-1	TGTGCCAGCAGTTACTCCGGCAGGTCCGCTGAAGCTTTCTTT	CASSYSGRSAEAFF
TRBV30	.	many	TRBJ2-7	TGTGCCTGGAGTGTACTCGTAGGGGACTACGAGCAGTACTTC	CAWSVLVGDYEQYF
TRBV9	TRBD2	.	TRBJ2-7	TGTGCCAGCAGCGTAGATGGCGGGAGGGCCCGAGGCGAGCAGTACTTC	CASSVDGGRARGEQYF
TRBV4-3	.	many	TRBJ2-2	TGCGCCAGCAGCCAAGTCCACACCAACACCGGGGAGCTGTTTTTT	CASSQVHTNTGELFF
TRBV4-1	TRBD1	.	TRBJ1-2	TGCGCCAGCAGCCAAGACCGGGACAGTTGGCAGGACTATGGCTACACCTTC	CASSQDRDSWQDYGYTF
TRBV27	TRBD2	many	TRBJ2-7	TGTGCCAGCCAAGACTTCGGGGGGGCGAACGCCGAATACTTC	CASQDFGGANAEYF
TRBV6-1	.	many	TRBJ2-7	TGTGCCAGCAGTGAAGCGCAGGCGGGCTCCTACGAGCAGTACTTC	CASSEAQAGSYEQYF
TRBV6-2/TRBV6-3	TRBD1	many	TRBJ2-4	TGTGCCAGCAGTGGATACCGGGACAGGGCGAACATTCAGTACTTC	CASSGYRDRANIQYF
TRBV12-3/TRBV12-4	.	few	TRBJ2-7	TGTGCCAGCAGTTTATATATTAGCGGCAGATACGAGCAGTACTTC	CASSLYISGRYEQYF
TRBV7-2	.	.	TRBJ1-2	TGTGCCAGCAGCATGACAGGACGACTTAACTATGGCTACACCTTC	CASSMTGRLNYGYTF
TRBV29-1	TRBD1	many	TRBJ2-7	TGCAGCGTTGGGACAGGGGTAGGGTACGAGCAGTACTTC	CSVGTGVGYEQYF
TRBV7-2	TRBD1	.	TRBJ1-2	TGTGCCAGCAGTCGGGACAGGCTGAATGGCTACACCTTC	CASSRDRLNGYTF
TRBV20-1	.	many	TRBJ2-7	TGCAGTGCCCCCCCTTGGCCAGGGAGGTACGAGCAGTACTTC	CSAPPWPGRYEQYF
TRBV10-1	.	.	TRBJ2-5	TGCGCCAGCAGGGTACTGGATCCTCAAGAGACCCAGTACTTC	CASRVLDPQETQYF
TRBV20-1	.	.	TRBJ1-1	TGCAGTGCTAGAGGACAGGACTGGGCCACTGAAGCTTTCTTT	CSARGQDWATEAFF
TRBV20-1	TRBD2	many	TRBJ2-7	TGCAGTGCGGAAGCGGGAGGCTACGAGCAGTACTTC	CSAEAGGYEQYF
TRBV5-1	TRBD2	.	TRBJ2-7	TGCGCCAGCAGCCCGAGCGGGAGCACCTACGAGCAGTACTTC	CASSPSGSTYEQYF
TRBV6-5	.	.	TRBJ2-7	TGTGCCAGCAGTTGGTGGGGCTACGAGCAGTACTTC	CASSWWGYEQYF
TRBV6-1	TRBD1	many	TRBJ2-7	TGTGCCAGCAGTGGCGCAACGGGACAGGGCTACGAGCAGTACTTC	CASSGATGQGYEQYF
TRBV6-1	.	.	TRBJ1-3	TGTGCCAGCACCCGACCGGGTGGGAGCTCTGGAAACACCATATATTTT	CASTRPGGSSGNTIYF
TRBV6-5	TRBD2	many	TRBJ2-2	TGTGCCAGCAGTTACCAAGGGGCGGGGGGGGACACCGGGGAGCTGTTTTTT	CASSYQGAGGDTGELFF
TRBV6-4	.	many	TRBJ2-7	TGTGCCAGCAGCACCGGACAGCGAGGAAGGGAGGGGGCCTACGAGCAGTACTTC	CASSTGQRGREGAYEQYF
TRBV28	.	few	TRBJ1-1	TGTGCCAGCAGTTCGTTATCTGGGTCGCGTCCTGAAGCTTTCTTT	CASSSLSGSRPEAFF
TRBV6-1	TRBD1	few	TRBJ2-2	TGTGCCAGCAGTGGGCCGGGACAGACCACCGGGGAGCTGTTTTTT	CASSGPGQTTGELFF
TRBV6-2/TRBV6-3	.	many	TRBJ2-3	TGTGCCAGCAGTGACCGGACGGAAAGCACAGATACGCAGTATTTT	CASSDRTESTDTQYF
TRBV12-3/TRBV12-4	.	many	TRBJ1-1	TGTGCCAGCAGTTCCCGACAGAGAGATGAAGCTTTCTTT	CASSSRQRDEAFF
TRBV6-2/TRBV6-3	.	many	TRBJ2-2	TGTGCCAGCAGACCTGTCCCGAACACCGGGGAGCTGTTTTTT	CASRPVPNTGELFF
TRBV6-2/TRBV6-3	TRBD1	many	TRBJ2-7	TGTGCCGCTGGACAGGGGGAATTGGACGAGCAGTACTTC	CAAGQGELDEQYF
TRBV27	.	many	TRBJ2-3	TGTGCCAGCAGTTATGCGGGAGATACGCAGTATTTT	CASSYAGDTQYF
TRBV5-1	.	.	TRBJ1-1	TGCGCCAGCAGCTCCAGGGACATGAACACTGAAGCTTTCTTT	CASSSRDMNTEAFF
TRBV15	.	.	TRBJ1-6	TGTGCCACCAGCAGCAGGGTGGGGGGGTCACCCCTCCACTTT	CATSSRVGGSPLHF
TRBV12-3/TRBV12-4	TRBD2	many	TRBJ2-2	TGTGCCAGCGCCCGGGGGGGAAGGAAAGGGGAGCTGTTTTTT	CASARGGRKGELFF
TRBV11-2	.	few	TRBJ1-6	TGTGCCACCAGGGAACAGAATTCACCCCTCCACTTT	CATREQNSPLHF
TRBV20-1	.	.	TRBJ2-2	TGCAGTGCTTCAATCGCAGGGGCTGACACCGGGGAGCTGTTTTTT	CSASIAGADTGELFF
TRBV12-3/TRBV12-4	TRBD1	few	TRBJ2-6	TGTGCCAGCATCAAAGGACAGGTCTCTGGGGCCAACGTCCTGACTTTC	CASIKGQVSGANVLTF
TRBV20-1	TRBD1	many	TRBJ1-6	TGCAGTGCTAGCCGCCACGGGACAGGGCCGGTATCCTATAATTCACCCCTCCACTTT	CSASRHGTGPVSYNSPLHF
TRBV24-1	TRBD1	many	TRBJ1-2	TGTGCCACCAGTGACTCCGCAGGGGGCAGGAACTATGGCTACACCTTC	CATSDSAGGRNYGYTF
TRBV6-1	.	many	TRBJ2-7	TGTGCCAGCAGTGAAGGGACGTACCTCTTGGAGCAGTACTTC	CASSEGTYLLEQYF